What follows are 7 T cell receptor beta chains derived from one specimen sequenced in a study of Ad26.COV2.S vaccination and SARS-CoV-2 variants. The assay was immunoSEQ multiplex PCR, and TCRdb's table has in-frame clones only and misses some. The data contain over 85,000 clones, about three quarters of them singletons. The sequencing here drew on peripheral blood, taken after recovery from COVID-19. Receptor source: a human donor who had recovered from COVID-19.

The rearrangement uses TRBV6-5 and TRBJ2-1; weak D call: TRBD1 (5 bases). V lost 0 bases and J lost 4, with 7 bases in between. Germline V gives CDR1 MNHEY, CDR2 SVGAGI. This CDR3 is 14 amino acids long. CDR3 protein: CASSYSDSYNEQFF. As DNA, the CDR3 is TGTGCCAGCAGTTACTCCGACAGTTACAATGAGCAGTTCTTC.

The chain recombines TRBV6-1 with TRBJ1-2; D unresolved. Germline CDR1 is MNHNS and CDR2 is SASEGT. V was cut by 3 bases and J by 8 bases, with 19 bases left in between. The CDR3 is 15 residues long. The CDR3: CASSDLQADLSGYTF. CDR3 nucleotide sequence: TGTGCCAGCAGTGATTTGCAGGCCGATTTGTCCGGCTACACCTTC.

J is TRBJ2-2 and V is TRBV4-3, with TRBD1 identical over 9 bases. CDR1 and CDR2 (germline): LGHNA, YSLEER. J gave up 7 bases and V 0 bases, and 6 bases lay outside the gene matches. The CDR3 sequence is 16 residues long. CDR3 protein: CASSQDLGQGIGELFF. The CDR3 bases are TGCGCCAGCAGCCAAGATCTCGGACAGGGGATCGGGGAGCTGTTTTTT.

The chain combines TRBV30 with TRBJ1-6; D ambiguous. This CDR3 is built from 12 residues. V shed 4 bases and J shed 5 bases, with 6 bases lying between them. Germline V gives CDR1 GTSNPN, CDR2 SVGIG (reference sequence). DNA for the CDR3: TGTGCCTGGAATGCTAATAATTCACCCCTCCACTTT. Amino acid sequence: CAWNANNSPLHF.

This rearrangement joins TRBV28 to TRBJ2-2, with TRBD2 identical over 8 bases. The CDR3 is 14 amino acids. In germline, CDR1 is MDHEN, CDR2 SYDVKM. V shed 8 bases and J 6 bases; nucleotides not matched to a gene: 8. The CDR3 sequence is CASRTSGGAGELFF. Here the CDR3 DNA reads TGTGCCAGCCGTACTAGCGGAGGAGCCGGGGAGCTGTTTTTT.

The chain is built from TRBV11-2 and TRBJ2-7; weak D call: TRBD1 (6 bases). The CDR3 has 14 residues. In germline, CDR1 is SGHAT, CDR2 FQNNGV. V lost 5 bases to trimming and J lost 3 bases, with 14 bases between them. The CDR3 loop is CASSLTTTGYEQYF. DNA for the CDR3: TGTGCCAGCAGCCTTACAACGACAGGCTACGAGCAGTACTTC.

In this sample, this clone turned up once. The chain combines TRBV5-4 with TRBJ2-1, with a possible D match to TRBD1 (6 bases). The V gene's germline CDR1 is SGHNT and CDR2 YYREEE (reference sequence). V was clipped by 3 bases and J by 4 bases, with 14 bases between them. CDR3 length equals 15 residues. Here the CDR3 reads CASSSKGTPYNEQFF. CDR3 DNA sequence: TGTGCCAGCAGCTCCAAGGGGACACCATACAATGAGCAGTTCTTC.